One and the same sample provided the 32 T cell receptor beta chains below, sequenced in a study of T cells after yellow fever vaccination. TCRdb used MiXCR to reprocess the 5' RACE reads, holding one entry per CDR3 protein. The sample shows fewer than 450,000 distinct CDR3 sequences, approximately 10% of them seen only once. This specimen consisted of PBMCs, obtained on the day of the first yellow fever vaccination. The receptors stem from a man aged 18 to 29 who received the YFV17D yellow fever vaccine.

The chain joins TRBV12-3 or TRBV12-4 to TRBJ2-4; the D gene is possibly TRBD2 (5 bases). Trimming pared 3 bases from V and 1 base from J, leaving 7 bases between. The CDR3 has 14 amino acids. The CDR3 nucleotides are TGTGCCAGCAGTTTCTCGGGGGCCAAAAACATTCAGTACTTC. Amino acids: CASSFSGAKNIQYF.

This clonotype showed up many times. V gene TRBV5-1 combines with J gene TRBJ2-5; perhaps TRBD1 as D (6 bases). From germline, CDR1 is SGHRS and CDR2 YFSETQ. V gave up 6 bases and J gave up 4 bases, with 16 bases separating them. This CDR3 is 14 amino acids long. The CDR3 reads CASTAGAGRETQYF. Here the CDR3 DNA reads TGCGCCAGCACGGCAGGGGCTGGCCGAGAGACCCAGTACTTC. Complete variable domain (other parts from reference TRBV5-1 and TRBJ2-5): KAGVTQTPRYLIKTRGQQVTLSCSPISGHRSVSWYQQTPGQGLQFLFEYFSETQRNKGNFPGRFSGRQFSNSRSEMNVSTLELGDSALYLCASTAGAGRETQYFGPGTRLLVL.

The table lists this clonotype with a few counts. The chain uses TRBV7-8 and TRBJ2-1; tentative D call: TRBD1 (6 bases). Germline CDR1 and CDR2: SGHVS and FQNEAQ. Trimming stripped 5 bases from V and 9 bases from J, with 17 bases between. This CDR3 is 14 amino acids long. CDR3 protein: CASSLPPGVAEQFF. In nucleotides, the CDR3 is TGTGCCAGCAGCCTTCCTCCAGGGGTAGCTGAGCAGTTCTTC.

This clonotype was detected a few times. The chain joins TRBV7-2 to TRBJ2-3; weak D call: TRBD2 (5 bases). CDR1 SGHTA and CDR2 FQGNSA come from the germline V gene. This CDR3 region has 15 residues. Trimming removed 4 bases at V and 2 bases at J, with 13 bases between. The CDR3: CASSSGLITTDTQYF. In DNA, the CDR3 is TGTGCCAGCAGCTCGGGGTTGATTACCACAGATACGCAGTATTTT.

This clonotype showed up many times. This chain uses TRBV6-2 or TRBV6-3 with TRBJ1-2; D gene unclear. Between the trimmed V and J ends, which lost 2 bases and 8 bases, there was a span of 9 bases. Per the germline V gene, CDR1 is MNHEY and CDR2 is SVGEGT. The CDR3 has 12 amino acids. CDR3 loop: CASSYARAGYTF. The CDR3 DNA follows: TGTGCCAGCAGTTACGCAAGAGCAGGCTACACCTTC.

The J gene is TRBJ2-2, the V gene TRBV9; 7 bases are shared with TRBD2. The germline V gene encodes CDR1 SGDLS and CDR2 YYNGEE. The CDR3 length is 18 residues. Trimming took 1 base from V and 3 from J; bases not matched to a gene: 12. The CDR3, as DNA: TGTGCCAGCAGCGTACGCCCAAACGAGGGAGGGGACACCGGGGAGCTGTTTTTT. It specifies CASSVRPNEGGDTGELFF.

The chain joins TRBV12-3 or TRBV12-4 to TRBJ2-6, with no clear D. This CDR3 contains 15 residues. The V end lost 8 bases, the J end lost 0 bases, and 11 bases lay between the germline ends. This CDR3 is CASAPGSSGANVLTF. DNA of the CDR3: TGTGCCAGCGCCCCTGGTAGCTCTGGGGCCAACGTCCTGACTTTC.

In its sample, this clonotype was seen a few times. The rearrangement uses TRBV5-1 and TRBJ1-1; TRBD1 agrees at 8 bases. CDR1 SGHRS and CDR2 YFSETQ come from the germline V gene. The CDR3 sequence is 15 residues long. J was trimmed by 4 bases and V by 4 bases; bases with no gene match: 9. The CDR3 spells CASSKTAGGGTEAFF. CDR3 in DNA: TGCGCCAGCAGCAAAACCGCAGGGGGCGGCACTGAAGCTTTCTTT.

The rearrangement uses TRBV18 and TRBJ1-3; TRBD1 aligns across 8 bases. Germline values: CDR1 KGHSH, CDR2 LQKENI. Germline trimming cut 1 base from V and 6 bases from J; bases unmatched to any gene: 2. The CDR3 totals 14 residues. This chain's CDR3 is CASSPLTGENTIYF. The DNA of the CDR3 is TGTGCCAGCTCACCACTGACAGGGGAAAACACCATATATTTT.

This clonotype was picked up a small number of times. The V call is TRBV20-1, the J call TRBJ1-5, with D possibly being TRBD1 (5 bases). CDR1 and CDR2 (germline): DFQATT, SNEGSKA (reference sequence). Trimming removed 0 bases at V and 7 bases at J, with 22 bases between. The CDR3 consists of 17 residues. In nucleotides, the CDR3 is TGCAGTGCTAGAGATCGCTTCGGGGCAGTCCCGGGGCAGCCCCAGCATTTT. As protein: CSARDRFGAVPGQPQHF.

The sample holds many counts of this clonotype. The V gene is TRBV5-1, the J gene TRBJ1-1; D may be TRBD1 (6 bases). Looked up from germline, CDR1 is SGHRS and CDR2 is YFSETQ. The CDR3 sequence is 14 residues long. V gave up 2 bases and J gave up 4 bases, with 12 bases separating them. CDR3 region: CASSFTTGSTEAFF. The CDR3 DNA follows: TGCGCCAGCAGCTTTACCACAGGGAGCACTGAAGCTTTCTTT.

This chain joins TRBV6-2 or TRBV6-3 and TRBJ1-5, with 9 bases matching TRBD1. This CDR3 spans 14 amino acids. The germline CDR1 and CDR2 sequences are MNHEY and SVGEGT. V shed 2 bases and J 7 bases; nucleotides not matched to a gene: 3. In DNA, the CDR3 is TGTGCCAGCAGTTACGGACAGGGGACGCAGCCCCAGCATTTT. Encoded protein: CASSYGQGTQPQHF.

The rearrangement uses TRBV21-1 and TRBJ2-1. TRBV21-1 is labeled a pseudogene. CDR3 size: 18 residues. The CDR3 DNA reads TGTGCCAGCAGCAAAGAGTGTAGAAAGGGAGGCTCCTACAATGAGCAGTTCTTC. It translates to CASSKECRKGGSYNEQFF.

In DNA, the CDR3 is TGTGCCAGCAGCCCGCAGGGGGCGGTTTACACTGAAGCTTTCTTT. This encodes CASSPQGAVYTEAFF. The genes are TRBV7-9 and TRBJ1-1; TRBD1 aligns across 8 bases. V was pared by 5 bases and J by 3 bases, with 8 bases of the junction left unmatched. This CDR3 comprises 15 residues. Germline CDR1 SEHNR, CDR2 FQNEAQ (reference sequence).

The chain is built from TRBV5-1 and TRBJ2-2, with a weak D call TRBD1 (7 bases). The CDR3 covers 17 residues. Trimming took 0 bases from V and 4 from J, leaving 16 bases between them. Germline V CDR1 and CDR2: SGHRS, YFSETQ. Written as DNA, the CDR3 is TGCGCCAGCAGCTTGGAAGTTAGGCAGGGGGGCACCGGGGAGCTGTTTTTT. It translates to CASSLEVRQGGTGELFF.

This clonotype was recorded a few times. The chain links TRBV19 to TRBJ2-1; D call uncertain. V shed 8 bases and J shed 1 base, with 12 bases lying between them. The germline V gene encodes CDR1 LNHDA and CDR2 SQIVND (reference sequence). This CDR3 has 14 residues. This CDR3 reads CASAWGVSYNEQFF. DNA for the CDR3: TGTGCCAGTGCTTGGGGTGTATCCTACAATGAGCAGTTCTTC.

This chain joins TRBV4-3 and TRBJ2-2, with D maybe TRBD2 (6 bases). V was trimmed by 8 bases and J by 8 bases, leaving 21 bases between them. Germline CDR1 is LGHNA and CDR2 is YSLEER. The CDR3 runs to 15 residues. CDR3 protein: CASSSAGQTGGELFF. CDR3 coding DNA: TGCGCCAGCTCCTCAGCGGGCCAGACGGGGGGGGAGCTGTTTTTT.

As for this clonotype: A read error may explain this, as a much larger clone is one base away. CDR3 sequence reads: CASSLSKHQQFF. In nucleotides, the CDR3 is TGTGCCAGCAGCTTATCTAAGCATCAGCAGTTCTTC. The rearrangement links TRBV7-7 to TRBJ2-1; D remains unclear. The CDR3 has 12 residues. Deletions cut 2 bases from V and 11 bases from J, with 10 bases between. Germline V gene lookup returns CDR1 SSHAT and CDR2 FNYEAQ (reference sequence).

This clonotype came up a few times. The chain has TRBV20-1 and TRBJ1-4, with D tentatively TRBD1 (5 bases). The CDR3 sequence is 14 residues long. Trimming pared 2 bases from V and 3 bases from J, leaving 10 bases between. Looked up from germline, CDR1 is DFQATT and CDR2 is SNEGSKA (reference sequence). In nucleotides, the CDR3 is TGCAGTGCTAGAACTATGGGGGCTAATGAAAAACTGTTTTTT. As protein: CSARTMGANEKLFF.

The V gene is TRBV5-1, the J gene TRBJ2-5; no definite D call. The length of the CDR3 is 15 residues. Trimming cost V 3 bases and J 4 bases, with 16 bases left between them. Per germline, CDR1 SGHRS and CDR2 YFSETQ. In DNA, the CDR3 is TGCGCCAGCAGCTGGGCTGACTCCGCCCCAGAGACCCAGTACTTC. Translating gives CASSWADSAPETQYF. The variable domain in full, completed from reference TRBV5-1 and TRBJ2-5, reads KAGVTQTPRYLIKTRGQQVTLSCSPISGHRSVSWYQQTPGQGLQFLFEYFSETQRNKGNFPGRFSGRQFSNSRSEMNVSTLELGDSALYLCASSWADSAPETQYFGPGTRLLVL.

This clonotype came up a few times. The chain links TRBV5-1 to TRBJ2-1, with TRBD2 matching 12 bases. The germline V gene encodes CDR1 SGHRS and CDR2 YFSETQ. The J segment lost 7 bases and the V segment lost 7 bases, leaving 9 bases of the junction unmatched. The CDR3 has 15 amino acids. CDR3 sequence reads: CASPLAGGPENEQFF. The DNA of the CDR3 is TGCGCCAGCCCCCTAGCGGGGGGGCCAGAAAATGAGCAGTTCTTC.

This clonotype came up many times. The chain employs TRBV5-1 and TRBJ2-2, with TRBD1 identical over 7 bases. Germline V gives CDR1 SGHRS, CDR2 YFSETQ. The J segment lost 1 base and the V segment lost 4 bases, leaving 4 bases of the junction unmatched. This CDR3 is 15 amino acids long. The CDR3 here is CASSPRTGNTGELFF. The CDR3, as DNA: TGCGCCAGCAGCCCTCGGACAGGGAACACCGGGGAGCTGTTTTTT.

This clonotype showed up many times. The chain has TRBV9 and TRBJ2-2, with 10 bases identical to TRBD1. Germline V gene sequence: CDR1 SGDLS, CDR2 YYNGEE. The CDR3 contains 16 residues. The trim removed 3 bases at V and 2 bases at J, leaving 4 bases unmatched. CDR3 DNA: TGTGCCAGCAGCGCAAGGGACAGGGGAAACACCGGGGAGCTGTTTTTT. This sequence encodes CASSARDRGNTGELFF.

This clonotype occurred a few times. V gene TRBV5-1 combines with J gene TRBJ2-3; possible D gene TRBD1, 5 bases. CDR1 and CDR2 from the germline V gene are SGHRS and YFSETQ. V shed 1 base and J shed 0 bases, with 21 bases lying between them. This CDR3 is built from 19 residues. DNA of the CDR3: TGCGCCAGCAGCTTGTCTGGGGCGAGGAACGGTCGTAGCACAGATACGCAGTATTTT. It translates to CASSLSGARNGRSTDTQYF.

This clonotype was picked up many times. The chain carries TRBV12-3 or TRBV12-4 and TRBJ2-2, with D tentatively TRBD2 (7 bases). The CDR3 length is 15 residues. V gave up 3 bases and J gave up 6 bases, with 14 bases separating them. CDR3 sequence reads: CASSFPKGGAGELFF. CDR3 bases: TGTGCCAGCAGTTTCCCTAAGGGGGGGGCCGGGGAGCTGTTTTTT.

This clonotype has just a few counts. The V call is TRBV7-8, the J call TRBJ1-1; 10 nucleotides match TRBD1. Germline V lookup: CDR1 SGHVS, CDR2 FQNEAQ. The V and J ends lost 5 bases and 4 bases, in that order; junction bases with no gene match: 13. This CDR3 spans 17 amino acids. The CDR3 protein is CASSKPPGQGQFTEAFF. CDR3 sequence (DNA): TGTGCCAGCAGCAAACCTCCGGGACAGGGGCAATTCACTGAAGCTTTCTTT.

The chain is built from TRBV4-1 and TRBJ1-4; D is possibly TRBD1 (5 bases). The CDR3 covers 14 residues. Trimming pared 5 bases from V and 2 bases from J, leaving 9 bases between. CDR1 MGHRA and CDR2 YSYEKL come from the germline V gene. The CDR3: CASSSGRTNEKLFF. DNA of the CDR3: TGCGCCAGCAGCTCAGGGCGGACTAATGAAAAACTGTTTTTT.

Note on this clonotype: A single base separates this from a much larger clone, so it may be a read error. The chain uses TRBV7-9 and TRBJ1-1; no firm D call. V gave up 6 bases and J gave up 5 bases, with 13 bases separating them. The CDR3 is 13 amino acids. Germline CDR1 SEHNR, CDR2 FQNEAQ (reference sequence). The CDR3 is CASSHGWETEAFF. DNA of the CDR3: TGTGCCAGCAGTCACGGTTGGGAAACTGAAGCTTTCTTT.

This sequence joins TRBV28 and TRBJ2-5; 8 bases match TRBD1. CDR1 is MDHEN and CDR2 is SYDVKM in the germline V gene. The CDR3 loop spans 14 amino acids. V was clipped by 6 bases and J by 4 bases; unmatched bases: 7. The DNA for the CDR3 is TGTGCCAGCAGGACCGACAGGGGAATAGAGACCCAGTACTTC. This codes for CASRTDRGIETQYF.

This clonotype was found many times. The chain is built from TRBV27 and TRBJ2-5, with 9 bases identical to TRBD2. The germline V gene encodes CDR1 MNHEY and CDR2 SMNVEV (reference sequence). The CDR3 has 16 residues. The trim removed 5 bases at V and 5 bases at J, leaving 12 bases unmatched. CDR3 in DNA: TGTGCCAGCAGTCCTCGTAGCGGGGGCCGAAGGGAGACCCAGTACTTC. Amino acid sequence: CASSPRSGGRRETQYF.

The CDR3 coding sequence is TGTGCCATCAGTGAGCCGGCACAACGACACATTCAGTACTTC. Encoded protein: CAISEPAQRHIQYF. The rearrangement joins TRBV10-3 to TRBJ2-4; D gene uncertain. Germline CDR1 is ENHRY and CDR2 is SYGVKD. V gave up 2 bases and J gave up 8 bases, with 13 bases separating them. The CDR3 covers 14 residues.

This clonotype was picked up many times. This rearrangement joins TRBV7-2 to TRBJ1-4; a possible D gene is TRBD1 (6 bases). CDR3 size: 15 residues. V was pared by 5 bases and J by 6 bases, with 16 bases between. Germline V CDR1 and CDR2: SGHTA, FQGNSA. CDR3 nucleotides: TGTGCCAGCAGCCGAGGACAGACTAAACATGAAAAACTGTTTTTT. As protein: CASSRGQTKHEKLFF.